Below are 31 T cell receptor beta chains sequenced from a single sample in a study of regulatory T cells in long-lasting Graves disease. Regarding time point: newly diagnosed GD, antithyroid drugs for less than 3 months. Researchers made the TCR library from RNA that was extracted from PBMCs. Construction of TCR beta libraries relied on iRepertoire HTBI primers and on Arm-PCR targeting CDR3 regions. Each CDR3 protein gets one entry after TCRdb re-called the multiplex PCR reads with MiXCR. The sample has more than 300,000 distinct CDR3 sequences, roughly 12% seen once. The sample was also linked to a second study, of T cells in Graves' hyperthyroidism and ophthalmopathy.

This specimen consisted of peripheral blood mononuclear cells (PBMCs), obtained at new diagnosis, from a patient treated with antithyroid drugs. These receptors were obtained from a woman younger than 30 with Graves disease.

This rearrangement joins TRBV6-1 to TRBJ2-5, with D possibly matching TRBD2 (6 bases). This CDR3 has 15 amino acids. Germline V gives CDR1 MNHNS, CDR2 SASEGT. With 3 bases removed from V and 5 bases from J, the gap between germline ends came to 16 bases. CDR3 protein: CASSDPGLALETQYF. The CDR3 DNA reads TGTGCCAGCAGTGACCCGGGACTGGCGTTGGAGACCCAGTACTTC.

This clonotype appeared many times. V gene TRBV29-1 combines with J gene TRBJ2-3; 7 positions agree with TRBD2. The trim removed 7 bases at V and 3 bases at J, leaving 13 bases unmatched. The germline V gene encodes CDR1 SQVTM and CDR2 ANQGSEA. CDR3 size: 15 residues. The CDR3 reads CSEISAGVGTDTQYF. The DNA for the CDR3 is TGCAGCGAGATCTCTGCGGGAGTAGGGACAGATACGCAGTATTTT.

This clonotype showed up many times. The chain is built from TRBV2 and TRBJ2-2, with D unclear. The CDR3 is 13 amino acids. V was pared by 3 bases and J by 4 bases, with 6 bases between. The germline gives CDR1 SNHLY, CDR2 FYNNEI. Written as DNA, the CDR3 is TGTGCCAGCAGTGACGAATTCACCGGGGAGCTGTTTTTT. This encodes CASSDEFTGELFF. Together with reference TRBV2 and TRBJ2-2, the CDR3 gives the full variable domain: EPEVTQTPSHQVTQMGQEVILRCVPISNHLYFYWYRQILGQKVEFLVSFYNNEISEKSEIFDDQFSVERPDGSNFTLKIRSTKLEDSAMYFCASSDEFTGELFFGEGSRLTVL.

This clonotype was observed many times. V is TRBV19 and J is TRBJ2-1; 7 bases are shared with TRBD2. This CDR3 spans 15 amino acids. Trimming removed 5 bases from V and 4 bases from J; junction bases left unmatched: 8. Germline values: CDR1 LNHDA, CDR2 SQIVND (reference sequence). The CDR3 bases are TGTGCCAGTAGTTTGGGACTACAACTTTACAATGAGCAGTTCTTC. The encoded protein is CASSLGLQLYNEQFF.

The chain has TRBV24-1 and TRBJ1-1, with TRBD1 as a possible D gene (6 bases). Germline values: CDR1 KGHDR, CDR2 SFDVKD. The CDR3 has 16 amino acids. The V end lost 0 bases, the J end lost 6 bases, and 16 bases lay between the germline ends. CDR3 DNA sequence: TGTGCCACCAGTGATTTGGCCCCTACTACAGGGTCTGAAGCTTTCTTT. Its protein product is CATSDLAPTTGSEAFF.

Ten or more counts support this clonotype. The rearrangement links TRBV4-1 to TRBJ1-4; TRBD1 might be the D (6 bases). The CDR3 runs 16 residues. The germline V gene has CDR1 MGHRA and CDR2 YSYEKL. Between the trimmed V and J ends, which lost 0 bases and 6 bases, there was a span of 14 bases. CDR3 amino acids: CASSQDFQEGDEKLFF. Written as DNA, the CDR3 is TGCGCCAGCAGCCAAGATTTCCAGGAGGGGGATGAAAAACTGTTTTTT.

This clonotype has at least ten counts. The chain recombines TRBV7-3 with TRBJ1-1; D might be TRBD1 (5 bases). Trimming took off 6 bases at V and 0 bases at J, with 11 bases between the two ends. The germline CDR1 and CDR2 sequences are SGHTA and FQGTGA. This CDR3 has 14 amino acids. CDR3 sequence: CASSWGGLNTEAFF. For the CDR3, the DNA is TGTGCCAGCAGTTGGGGCGGTCTGAACACTGAAGCTTTCTTT.

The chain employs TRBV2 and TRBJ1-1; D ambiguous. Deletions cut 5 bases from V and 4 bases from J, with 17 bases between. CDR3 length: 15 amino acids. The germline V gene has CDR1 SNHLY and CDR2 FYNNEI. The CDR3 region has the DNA TGTGCCAGCAGTCCATACACACGGTGGGGCACTGAAGCTTTCTTT. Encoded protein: CASSPYTRWGTEAFF.

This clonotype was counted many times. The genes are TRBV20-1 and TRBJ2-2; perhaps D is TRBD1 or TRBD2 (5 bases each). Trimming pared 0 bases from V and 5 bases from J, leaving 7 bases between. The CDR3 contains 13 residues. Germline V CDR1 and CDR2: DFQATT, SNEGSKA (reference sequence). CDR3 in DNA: TGCAGTGCTAGAGATGGGGGAACCGGGGAGCTGTTTTTT. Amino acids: CSARDGGTGELFF.

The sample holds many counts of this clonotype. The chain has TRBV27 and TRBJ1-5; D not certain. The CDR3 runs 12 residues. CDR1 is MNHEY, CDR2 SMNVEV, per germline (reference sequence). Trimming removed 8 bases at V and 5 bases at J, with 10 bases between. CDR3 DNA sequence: TGTGCCAGCGGGCCTGACGATCAGCCCCAGCATTTT. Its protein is CASGPDDQPQHF.

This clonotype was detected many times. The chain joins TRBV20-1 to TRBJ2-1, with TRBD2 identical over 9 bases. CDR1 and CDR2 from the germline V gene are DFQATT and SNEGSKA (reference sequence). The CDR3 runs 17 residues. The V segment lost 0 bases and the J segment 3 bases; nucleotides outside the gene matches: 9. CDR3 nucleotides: TGCAGTGCTAGAGATTTTCGCCTAGCGGGGAACTACAATGAGCAGTTCTTC. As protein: CSARDFRLAGNYNEQFF.

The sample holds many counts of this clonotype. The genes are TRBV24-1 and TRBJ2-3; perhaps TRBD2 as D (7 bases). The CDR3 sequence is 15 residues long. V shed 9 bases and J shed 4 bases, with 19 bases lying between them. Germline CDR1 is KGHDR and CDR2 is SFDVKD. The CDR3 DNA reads TGTGCCACCGGGGCTACAGGGAGGGTCCCAGATACGCAGTATTTT. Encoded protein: CATGATGRVPDTQYF.

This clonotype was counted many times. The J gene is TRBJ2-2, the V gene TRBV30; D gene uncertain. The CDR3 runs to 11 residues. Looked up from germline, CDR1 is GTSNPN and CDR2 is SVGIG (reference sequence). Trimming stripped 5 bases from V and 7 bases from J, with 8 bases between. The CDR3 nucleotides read TGTGCCTGGGGAGAATACGGGGAGCTGTTTTTT. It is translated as CAWGEYGELFF.

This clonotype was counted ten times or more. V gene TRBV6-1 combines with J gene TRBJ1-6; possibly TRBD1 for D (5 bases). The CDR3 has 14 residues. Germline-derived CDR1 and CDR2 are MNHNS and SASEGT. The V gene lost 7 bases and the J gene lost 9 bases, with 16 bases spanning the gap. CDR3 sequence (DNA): TGTGCCAGCATCGGGGTAGGGGTTGGTTCACCCCTCCACTTT. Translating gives CASIGVGVGSPLHF.

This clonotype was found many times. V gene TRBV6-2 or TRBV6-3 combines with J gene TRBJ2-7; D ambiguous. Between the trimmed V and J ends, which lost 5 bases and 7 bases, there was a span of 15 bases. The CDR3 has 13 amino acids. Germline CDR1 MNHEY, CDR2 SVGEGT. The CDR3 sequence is CASSTAPSREQYV. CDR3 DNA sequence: TGTGCCAGCAGTACCGCACCCAGTAGGGAGCAGTACGTC.

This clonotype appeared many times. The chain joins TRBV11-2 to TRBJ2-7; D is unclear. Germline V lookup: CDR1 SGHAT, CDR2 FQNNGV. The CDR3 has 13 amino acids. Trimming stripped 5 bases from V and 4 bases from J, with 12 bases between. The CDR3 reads CASSPRRKYEQYF. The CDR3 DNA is TGTGCCAGCAGCCCCCGACGAAAATACGAGCAGTACTTC.

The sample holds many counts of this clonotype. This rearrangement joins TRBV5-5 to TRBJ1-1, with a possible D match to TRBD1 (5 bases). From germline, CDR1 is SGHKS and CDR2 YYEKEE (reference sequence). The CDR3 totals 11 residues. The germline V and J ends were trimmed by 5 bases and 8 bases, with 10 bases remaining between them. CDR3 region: CASRAGPEAFF. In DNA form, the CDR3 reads TGTGCCAGCAGGGCAGGGCCCGAAGCTTTCTTT. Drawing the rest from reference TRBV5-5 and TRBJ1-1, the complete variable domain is DAGVTQSPTHLIKTRGQQVTLRCSPISGHKSVSWYQQVLGQGPQFIFQYYEKEERGRGNFPDRFSARQFPNYSSELNVNALLLGDSALYLCASRAGPEAFFGQGTRLTVV.

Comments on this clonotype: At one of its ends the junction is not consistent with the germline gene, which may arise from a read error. The CDR3 DNA is TGTGCCGGCAGCTTGTTGGGGACAGGTACTGCTGGCTACACCTTC. It codes for CAGSLLGTGTAGYTF. V is TRBV5-4 and J is TRBJ1-2, with TRBD1 matching over 8 bases. The CDR3 has 15 residues. CDR1 SGHNT and CDR2 YYREEE come from the germline V gene (reference sequence).

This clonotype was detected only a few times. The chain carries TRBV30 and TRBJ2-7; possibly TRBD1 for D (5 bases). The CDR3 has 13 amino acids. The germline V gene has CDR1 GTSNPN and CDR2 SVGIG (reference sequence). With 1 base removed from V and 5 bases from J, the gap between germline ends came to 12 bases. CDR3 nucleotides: TGTGCCTGGAGTGATCAGGGTCTCGACGAGCAGTACTTC. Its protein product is CAWSDQGLDEQYF.

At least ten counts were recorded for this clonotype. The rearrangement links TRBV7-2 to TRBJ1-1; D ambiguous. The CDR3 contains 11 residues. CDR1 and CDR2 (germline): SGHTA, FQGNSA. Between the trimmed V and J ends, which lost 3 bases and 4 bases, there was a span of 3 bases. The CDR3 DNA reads TGTGCCAGCAGCTTCGGCACTGAAGCTTTCTTT. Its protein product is CASSFGTEAFF.

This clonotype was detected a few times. CDR3 sequence: CASSNRAGAGELFF. CDR3 coding DNA: TGCGCCAGCAGCAATCGAGCGGGGGCCGGGGAGCTGTTTTTT. V usage is TRBV4-1 and J usage is TRBJ2-2; 8 bases match TRBD2. This CDR3 is 14 amino acids long. The V and J ends lost 5 bases and 6 bases, in that order; junction bases with no gene match: 5. CDR1 is MGHRA and CDR2 is YSYEKL in the germline V gene.

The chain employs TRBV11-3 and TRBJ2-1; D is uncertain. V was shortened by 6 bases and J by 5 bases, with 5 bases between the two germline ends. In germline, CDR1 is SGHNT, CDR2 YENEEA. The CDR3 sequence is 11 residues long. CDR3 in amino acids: CASRGNNEQFF. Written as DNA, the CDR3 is TGTGCCAGCAGGGGGAACAATGAGCAGTTCTTC. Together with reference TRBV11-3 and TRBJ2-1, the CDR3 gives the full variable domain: EAGVVQSPRYKIIEKKQPVAFWCNPISGHNTLYWYLQNLGQGPELLIRYENEEAVDDSQLPKDRFSAERLKGVDSTLKIQPAELGDSAVYLCASRGNNEQFFGPGTRLTVL.

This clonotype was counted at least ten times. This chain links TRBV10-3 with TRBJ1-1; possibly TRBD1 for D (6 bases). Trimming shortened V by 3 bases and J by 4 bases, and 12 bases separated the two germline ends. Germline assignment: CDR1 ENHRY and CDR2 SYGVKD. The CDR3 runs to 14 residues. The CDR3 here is CAISDKGVGTEAFF. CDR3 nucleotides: TGTGCCATCAGTGATAAGGGGGTTGGCACTGAAGCTTTCTTT.

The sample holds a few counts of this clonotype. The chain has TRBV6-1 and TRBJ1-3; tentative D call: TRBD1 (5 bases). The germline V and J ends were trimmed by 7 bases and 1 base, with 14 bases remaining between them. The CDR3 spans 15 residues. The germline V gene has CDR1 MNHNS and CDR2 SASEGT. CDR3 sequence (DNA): TGTGCCAGCACTAAGGGACGAATTTCTGGAAACACCATATATTTT. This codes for CASTKGRISGNTIYF.

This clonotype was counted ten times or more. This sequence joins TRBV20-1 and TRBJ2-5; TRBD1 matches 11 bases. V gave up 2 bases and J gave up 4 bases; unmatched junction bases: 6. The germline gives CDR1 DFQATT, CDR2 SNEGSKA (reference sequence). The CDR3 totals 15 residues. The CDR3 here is CSARSPGQGGETQYF. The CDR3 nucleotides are TGCAGTGCTAGATCGCCGGGACAGGGGGGAGAGACCCAGTACTTC.

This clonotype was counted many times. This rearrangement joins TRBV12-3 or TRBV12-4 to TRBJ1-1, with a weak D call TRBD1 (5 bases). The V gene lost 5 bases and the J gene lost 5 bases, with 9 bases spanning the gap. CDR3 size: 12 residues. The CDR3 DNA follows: TGTGCCAGCAGTGCAGGGCGGACTGAAGCTTTCTTT. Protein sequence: CASSAGRTEAFF.

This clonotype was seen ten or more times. In DNA form, the CDR3 reads TGTGCCAGCAGTGCGACAGGCTCGGGCAATCAGCCCCAGCATTTT. Its translation is CASSATGSGNQPQHF. The chain has TRBV27 and TRBJ1-5; a possible D gene is TRBD1 (6 bases). The CDR3 contains 15 residues. Trimming shortened V by 5 bases and J by 2 bases, and 13 bases separated the two germline ends. CDR1 is MNHEY and CDR2 is SMNVEV in the germline V gene (reference sequence).

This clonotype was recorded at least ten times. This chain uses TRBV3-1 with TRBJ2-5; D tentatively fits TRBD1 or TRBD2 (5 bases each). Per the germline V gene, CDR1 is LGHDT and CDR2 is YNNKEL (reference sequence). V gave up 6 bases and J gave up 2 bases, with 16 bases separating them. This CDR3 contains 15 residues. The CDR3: CASRFEGSYQETQYF. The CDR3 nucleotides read TGTGCCAGCAGATTTGAGGGGAGTTATCAAGAGACCCAGTACTTC.

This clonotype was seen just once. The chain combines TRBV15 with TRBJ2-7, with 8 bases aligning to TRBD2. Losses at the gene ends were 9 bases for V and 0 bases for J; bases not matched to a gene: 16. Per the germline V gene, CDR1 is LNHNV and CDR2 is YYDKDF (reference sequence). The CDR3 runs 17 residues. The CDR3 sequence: CATSISSGRRLSYEQYF. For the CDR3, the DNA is TGTGCCACTTCGATCAGCAGCGGGAGACGTCTCTCCTACGAGCAGTACTTC.

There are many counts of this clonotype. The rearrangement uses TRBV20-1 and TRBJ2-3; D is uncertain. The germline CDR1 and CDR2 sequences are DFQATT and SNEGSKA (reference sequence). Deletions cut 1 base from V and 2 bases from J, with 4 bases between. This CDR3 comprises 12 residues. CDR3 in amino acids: CSARVPTDTQYF. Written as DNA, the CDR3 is TGCAGTGCTAGAGTCCCCACAGATACGCAGTATTTT.

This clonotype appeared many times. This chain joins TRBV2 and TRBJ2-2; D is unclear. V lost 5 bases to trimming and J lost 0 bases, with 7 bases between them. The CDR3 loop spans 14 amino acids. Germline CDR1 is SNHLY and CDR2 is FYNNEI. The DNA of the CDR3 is TGTGCCAGCAGTCGCCAGACGAACACCGGGGAGCTGTTTTTT. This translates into CASSRQTNTGELFF.